A selection of T cell receptor beta chains follows, all from one sample in a study of control samples from healthy donors and cancer patients. The method was immunoSEQ multiplex PCR; TCRdb's version includes in-frame clones alone and lacks a portion of them. This table holds tens of thousands of clones, less than 85% found once. Specimen: blood. The source is a man between 60 and 75 years old in good health. The CDR3 runs from the conserved cysteine through the conserved F or W. A D gene is named only where the DNA matches it firmly. Size values are once, few and many counts, or a class for expanded clones, and some rows have none.

J gene: TRBJ2-7
V gene: TRBV30
clone size: .
D gene: .
CDR3 DNA: TGTGCCTGGAACTCGGACCTACTGGGCGAGCAGTACTTC
CDR3 protein: CAWNSDLLGEQYF

J gene: TRBJ1-2
V gene: TRBV6-1
clone size: .
D gene: .
CDR3 DNA: TGTGCCAGCAGTGAAAAGGGGGACTATGGCTACACCTTC
CDR3 protein: CASSEKGDYGYTF

J gene: TRBJ2-5
V gene: TRBV5-1
clone size: .
D gene: TRBD2
CDR3 DNA: TGCGCCAGCAGACCGACTAGCGGGAAGGAGGAGACCCAGTACTTC
CDR3 protein: CASRPTSGKEETQYF

J gene: TRBJ1-5
V gene: TRBV30
clone size: .
D gene: .
CDR3 DNA: TGTGCCTGGAGTGTAAAGGGGACACGGAGAGGGCAGCCCCAGCATTTT
CDR3 protein: CAWSVKGTRRGQPQHF

J gene: TRBJ2-3
V gene: TRBV7-2
clone size: once
D gene: .
CDR3 DNA: TGTGCCAGCAGCTTAGGTTACCCGGGGAGCACAGATACGCAGTATTTT
CDR3 protein: CASSLGYPGSTDTQYF

J gene: TRBJ1-5
V gene: TRBV19
clone size: .
D gene: TRBD1
CDR3 DNA: TGTGCCAGTAGTTTCCGGGACAGAGCAAATCAGCCCCAGCATTTT
CDR3 protein: CASSFRDRANQPQHF

J gene: TRBJ1-6
V gene: TRBV2
clone size: .
D gene: TRBD1
CDR3 DNA: TGTGCCAGCAGTCTACAGGGGAAATATAATTCACCCCTCCACTTT
CDR3 protein: CASSLQGKYNSPLHF

J gene: TRBJ2-5
V gene: TRBV4-3
clone size: .
D gene: .
CDR3 DNA: TGCGCCAGCAGCCAAGATTCGACGGAGCGAGGGACCCAGTACTTC
CDR3 protein: CASSQDSTERGTQYF

J gene: TRBJ1-1
V gene: TRBV18
clone size: .
D gene: .
CDR3 DNA: TGTGCCAGCTCACCATTTACAGAGAACACTGAAGCTTTCTTT
CDR3 protein: CASSPFTENTEAFF

J gene: TRBJ1-3
V gene: TRBV9
clone size: .
D gene: TRBD1
CDR3 DNA: TGTGCCAGCAGCGAAAATACAGGGGTCGGTAGCACCATATATTTT
CDR3 protein: CASSENTGVGSTIYF

J gene: TRBJ1-3
V gene: TRBV5-1
clone size: .
D gene: .
CDR3 DNA: TGCGCCAGCAGCCCTAGGATCTCTGGAAACACCATATATTTT
CDR3 protein: CASSPRISGNTIYF

J gene: TRBJ2-7
V gene: TRBV11-2
clone size: once
D gene: .
CDR3 DNA: TGTGCCAGCAGCTTGACAGCGGGCGGTAACTACGAGCAGTACTTC
CDR3 protein: CASSLTAGGNYEQYF

J gene: TRBJ2-3
V gene: TRBV3-1/TRBV3-2
clone size: .
D gene: .
CDR3 DNA: TGTGCCAGCAGCTCCCGCCGGGCAGGGAGAAGCCCAGATACGCAGTATTTT
CDR3 protein: CASSSRRAGRSPDTQYF

J gene: TRBJ2-1
V gene: TRBV5-1
clone size: .
D gene: .
CDR3 DNA: TGCGCCAGCAGCTTGGCAGGAGAAACCTACAATGAGCAGTTCTTC
CDR3 protein: CASSLAGETYNEQFF

J gene: TRBJ2-7
V gene: TRBV10-2
clone size: .
D gene: .
CDR3 DNA: TGCGCCAGTGCCCAAATGCGGGGTCAACGGGCGTACGAGCAGTACTTC
CDR3 protein: CASAQMRGQRAYEQYF

J gene: TRBJ1-1
V gene: TRBV6-5
clone size: .
D gene: .
CDR3 DNA: TGTGCCAGCACCCCCCTGGGGGGGGCAGTGGGTGAAGCTTTCTTT
CDR3 protein: CASTPLGGAVGEAFF

J gene: TRBJ2-4
V gene: TRBV12-3/TRBV12-4
clone size: .
D gene: .
CDR3 DNA: TGTGCCTCGGGCAGGGATATATACATTCAGTACTTC
CDR3 protein: CASGRDIYIQYF

J gene: TRBJ2-7
V gene: TRBV5-6
clone size: .
D gene: .
CDR3 DNA: TGTGCCAGCAGCTTGGAGGGGACGCACGAGCAGTACTTC
CDR3 protein: CASSLEGTHEQYF

J gene: TRBJ2-5
V gene: TRBV14
clone size: few
D gene: .
CDR3 DNA: TGTGCCAGCAGCCAAGATTCCAGCCTCCAGGGAGAGACCCAGTACTTC
CDR3 protein: CASSQDSSLQGETQYF

J gene: TRBJ1-2
V gene: TRBV2
clone size: .
D gene: .
CDR3 DNA: TGTGCCAGCAGTGAAGCGAGGAGGGGACGGGATGGCTACACCTTC
CDR3 protein: CASSEARRGRDGYTF

J gene: TRBJ2-2
V gene: TRBV18
clone size: .
D gene: TRBD1
CDR3 DNA: TGTGCCAGCTCACCACGGACAGGATCGAACACCGGGGAGCTGTTTTTT
CDR3 protein: CASSPRTGSNTGELFF

J gene: TRBJ1-5
V gene: TRBV7-2
clone size: once
D gene: .
CDR3 DNA: TGTGCCAGCAGCCGGGGGTTCCGGGGCAATCAGCCCCAGCATTTT
CDR3 protein: CASSRGFRGNQPQHF

J gene: TRBJ2-5
V gene: TRBV2
clone size: .
D gene: TRBD2
CDR3 DNA: TGTGCCAGCAGTGCTGGGATAGGACTAGCGGGAGTCGAAGAGACCCAGTACTTC
CDR3 protein: CASSAGIGLAGVEETQYF

J gene: TRBJ2-4
V gene: TRBV5-1
clone size: .
D gene: .
CDR3 DNA: TGCGCCAGCAGCCTCAGCATGTCGAGGGGGGCCAAAAACATTCAGTACTTC
CDR3 protein: CASSLSMSRGAKNIQYF

J gene: TRBJ1-1
V gene: TRBV28
clone size: .
D gene: TRBD1
CDR3 DNA: TGTGCCAGCCGGACAGGGGGTCTCAACACTGAAGCTTTCTTT
CDR3 protein: CASRTGGLNTEAFF

J gene: TRBJ1-2
V gene: TRBV7-6
clone size: .
D gene: .
CDR3 DNA: TGTGCCAGCAGCTTAGGTGACAGTGCAATATATGGCTACACCTTC
CDR3 protein: CASSLGDSAIYGYTF

J gene: TRBJ2-1
V gene: TRBV5-1
clone size: once
D gene: .
CDR3 DNA: TGCGCCAGCAGCTTAGGACCCCTCCAATCGCAGTTCTTC
CDR3 protein: CASSLGPLQSQFF

J gene: TRBJ2-5
V gene: TRBV3-1/TRBV3-2
clone size: .
D gene: TRBD1
CDR3 DNA: TGTGCCAGCAGCGGGGACAGGGGTAGAGAGACCCAGTACTTC
CDR3 protein: CASSGDRGRETQYF

J gene: TRBJ1-1
V gene: TRBV7-9
clone size: .
D gene: .
CDR3 DNA: TGTGCCAGCAGCTTAGGCAGCACAGGGATCACTGAAGCTTTCTTT
CDR3 protein: CASSLGSTGITEAFF

J gene: TRBJ1-1
V gene: TRBV11-2
clone size: .
D gene: .
CDR3 DNA: TGTGCCAGCAGCTTAGATCCCGGACTACTGAACACTGAAGCTTTCTTT
CDR3 protein: CASSLDPGLLNTEAFF

J gene: TRBJ2-2
V gene: TRBV6-2/TRBV6-3
clone size: once
D gene: .
CDR3 DNA: TGTGCCAGCAGTAACTCTATGGGGGTGTCCGGGGAGCTGTTTTTT
CDR3 protein: CASSNSMGVSGELFF

J gene: TRBJ2-1
V gene: TRBV5-1
clone size: .
D gene: TRBD2
CDR3 DNA: TGCGCCAGCAGCTTGGTAGGGAGCGGGGCCACGGGTAATGAGCAGTTCTTC
CDR3 protein: CASSLVGSGATGNEQFF

J gene: TRBJ1-1
V gene: TRBV18
clone size: .
D gene: TRBD1
CDR3 DNA: TGTGCCAGCTCACCACAGCAGGGGGCCTTGAACACTGAAGCTTTCTTT
CDR3 protein: CASSPQQGALNTEAFF

J gene: TRBJ1-2
V gene: TRBV18
clone size: .
D gene: .
CDR3 DNA: TGTGCCAGCTCACCGCAGGAGAGAGATGGCTACACCTTC
CDR3 protein: CASSPQERDGYTF

J gene: TRBJ2-7
V gene: TRBV5-6
clone size: .
D gene: .
CDR3 DNA: TGTGCCAGCAGACCGGACAGAGCGGGGACCTACGAGCAGTACTTC
CDR3 protein: CASRPDRAGTYEQYF

J gene: TRBJ1-2
V gene: TRBV19
clone size: .
D gene: .
CDR3 DNA: TGTGCCAGTAGCCGCGAGGGGACCCCCACTGGTGGCTACACCTTC
CDR3 protein: CASSREGTPTGGYTF

J gene: TRBJ1-1
V gene: TRBV6-5
clone size: .
D gene: TRBD1
CDR3 DNA: TGTGCCAGCAGACCGACAGGGGCGGACAAAGCTTTCTTT
CDR3 protein: CASRPTGADKAFF

J gene: TRBJ2-2
V gene: TRBV7-8
clone size: few
D gene: TRBD2
CDR3 DNA: TGTGCCAGCAGCACAATTAGCGGGTATACCGGGGAGCTGTTTTTT
CDR3 protein: CASSTISGYTGELFF

J gene: TRBJ1-1
V gene: TRBV6-2/TRBV6-3
clone size: .
D gene: TRBD1
CDR3 DNA: TGTGCCAGCAGTTACTCGCAGACAGGGGGGAGACTGAACACTGAAGCTTTCTTT
CDR3 protein: CASSYSQTGGRLNTEAFF

J gene: TRBJ1-2
V gene: TRBV11-2
clone size: .
D gene: .
CDR3 DNA: TGTGCCAGCAGCTTAGAGGAGGGGAACTATGGCTACACCTTC
CDR3 protein: CASSLEEGNYGYTF

J gene: TRBJ1-2
V gene: TRBV28
clone size: .
D gene: .
CDR3 DNA: TGTGCCAGCAGACCAACGGTTGACTATGGCTACACCTTC
CDR3 protein: CASRPTVDYGYTF

J gene: TRBJ1-1
V gene: TRBV13
clone size: .
D gene: .
CDR3 DNA: TGTGCCAGCAGCTTCCCCGTTCAACAGGGACGGAACACTGAAGCTTTCTTT
CDR3 protein: CASSFPVQQGRNTEAFF

J gene: TRBJ2-2
V gene: TRBV7-6
clone size: medium-sized
D gene: TRBD1
CDR3 DNA: TGTGCCAGCAGCTTAGACAACAGGGGGTCCGGGGAGCTGTTTTTT
CDR3 protein: CASSLDNRGSGELFF

J gene: TRBJ2-3
V gene: TRBV29-1
clone size: once
D gene: .
CDR3 DNA: TGCAGCGCCAGTCCGGGCGTGGATACGCAGTATTTT
CDR3 protein: CSASPGVDTQYF

J gene: TRBJ1-3
V gene: TRBV4-2
clone size: .
D gene: TRBD1
CDR3 DNA: TGTGCCAGCAGCCAACAGGGCGACAGGGCTTCGCCCAGAAACACCATATATTTT
CDR3 protein: CASSQQGDRASPRNTIYF

J gene: TRBJ2-7
V gene: TRBV2
clone size: .
D gene: .
CDR3 DNA: TGTGCCAGCAGTCGAGGGGTGTACGAGCAGTACTTC
CDR3 protein: CASSRGVYEQYF

J gene: TRBJ1-4
V gene: TRBV27
clone size: .
D gene: .
CDR3 DNA: TGTGCCAGCAGTTCCACTCCGGGACGGCATAATGAAAAACTGTTTTTT
CDR3 protein: CASSSTPGRHNEKLFF

J gene: TRBJ2-2
V gene: TRBV4-3
clone size: .
D gene: .
CDR3 DNA: TGCGCCAGCAGCCAGAGGCCTACAACGGCCGGGGAGCTGTTTTTT
CDR3 protein: CASSQRPTTAGELFF

J gene: TRBJ1-3
V gene: TRBV7-2
clone size: .
D gene: .
CDR3 DNA: TGTGCCAGCAGCTTAGCGTGGGACGTTGGAAACACCATATATTTT
CDR3 protein: CASSLAWDVGNTIYF

J gene: TRBJ1-3
V gene: TRBV7-3
clone size: .
D gene: .
CDR3 DNA: TGTGCCAGCAGCTTAGGGCCAGGAGGGACCCTTGGAAACACCATATATTTT
CDR3 protein: CASSLGPGGTLGNTIYF

J gene: TRBJ2-1
V gene: TRBV6-2/TRBV6-3
clone size: .
D gene: TRBD2
CDR3 DNA: TGTGCCAGCAGTTACCTGGCGGGGGACAATGAGCAGTTCTTC
CDR3 protein: CASSYLAGDNEQFF

J gene: TRBJ1-1
V gene: TRBV5-8
clone size: .
D gene: .
CDR3 DNA: TGTGCCAGCAGCTTCGACAGGAACACTGAAGCTTTCTTT
CDR3 protein: CASSFDRNTEAFF

J gene: TRBJ2-3
V gene: TRBV7-9
clone size: .
D gene: TRBD2
CDR3 DNA: TGTGCCAGCAGCTCATACGGGACTAGCGGGAGGGGTACGCAGTATTTT
CDR3 protein: CASSSYGTSGRGTQYF

J gene: TRBJ2-3
V gene: TRBV9
clone size: .
D gene: TRBD1
CDR3 DNA: TGTGCCAGCAGCGTCACCCAGGGGGCCACAGATACGCAGTATTTT
CDR3 protein: CASSVTQGATDTQYF

J gene: TRBJ1-5
V gene: TRBV7-9
clone size: .
D gene: .
CDR3 DNA: TGTGCCAGCTGCCGCTTTGGGGCCGGGGACAATCAGCCCCAGAATTTT
CDR3 protein: CASCRFGAGDNQPQNF